This is a list of T cell receptor beta chains from one sample in a study of blood T cell repertoires in COVID-19. Generated by immunoSEQ multiplex PCR, the TCRdb table keeps only in-frame clones and is missing some. The sample contains about 140,000 clones, over 70% of which appear only once. Sequenced: peripheral blood. All receptors derive from a man over 45 with active COVID-19. Both conserved end residues are part of each CDR3. D genes are given only for firm matches. Size tells how often a clone was seen (once, few, many) or the class of an expanded clone, and some rows leave it out.

len	v_gene	abundance	j_gene	d_gene	CDR3nt	CDR3aa
12	TRBV27	-	TRBJ2-7	-	TGTGCCAGCAGTTTCATAGGGGACGAGCAGTACTTC	CASSFIGDEQYF
16	TRBV18	few	TRBJ1-4	-	TGTGCCAGCTCACGGCCAGAGGACCTACGGGGTGAAAAACTGTTTTTT	CASSRPEDLRGEKLFF
14	TRBV4-1	-	TRBJ2-5	TRBD2	TGCGCCAGCAGCCAAGCGGGGGGCCAAGAGACCCAGTACTTC	CASSQAGGQETQYF
14	TRBV6-5	once	TRBJ2-7	-	TGTGCCAGCAAAGACAGGACGACCTCCTACGAGCAGTACTTC	CASKDRTTSYEQYF
15	TRBV5-1	few	TRBJ1-6	-	TGCGCCAGCAGCCCACGGGAAGACGTCGGGTCACCCCTCCACTTT	CASSPREDVGSPLHF
14	TRBV3-1/TRBV3-2	-	TRBJ1-1	-	TGTGCCAGCAGCCAGATCACAGGGAACAGTGAAGCTTTCTTT	CASSQITGNSEAFF
14	TRBV7-9	few	TRBJ1-6	-	TGTGCCAGCGGTCATGGGGAGGGTCGGTCACCCCTCCACTTT	CASGHGEGRSPLHF
15	TRBV7-2	-	TRBJ1-1	TRBD1	TGTGCCAGCAGCTTTTTCCCTACAGGGGATACTGAAGCTTTCTTT	CASSFFPTGDTEAFF
20	TRBV9	-	TRBJ2-1	-	TGTGCCAGCAGCGCCGGATGGCAGGGTGAGAGGAGGAGGGTTTACAATGAGCAGTTCTTC	CASSAGWQGERRRVYNEQFF
15	TRBV4-1	-	TRBJ1-4	-	TGCGCCAGCAGCCAAAGTTATTCCCGGAATGAAAAACTGTTTTTT	CASSQSYSRNEKLFF
15	TRBV4-2	-	TRBJ2-7	TRBD1	TGTGCCAGCAGCCAAGATCAGGGGGACAACTACGAGCAGTACTTC	CASSQDQGDNYEQYF
16	TRBV3-1/TRBV3-2	-	TRBJ1-6	TRBD1	TGTGCCAGCAGCCCAGACAGGGAATTATACAATTCACCCCTCCACTTT	CASSPDRELYNSPLHF
16	TRBV10-3	-	TRBJ1-4	-	TGTGCCATCAGTGCCGGACAGTACGCAACTAATGAAAAACTGTTTTTT	CAISAGQYATNEKLFF
14	TRBV13	-	TRBJ2-7	-	TGTGCCAGCAGCTTATACGGTGGGGGGAGCGAGCAGTACTTC	CASSLYGGGSEQYF
15	TRBV19	-	TRBJ2-1	TRBD1	TGTGCCAGTAGTATAGGGGGACAGGGGGTCAATGAGCAGTTCTTC	CASSIGGQGVNEQFF
16	TRBV11-2	-	TRBJ1-1	TRBD1	TGTGCCAGCAGCTTAGATCTGAGACAGGGGAACACTGAAGCTTTCTTT	CASSLDLRQGNTEAFF
16	TRBV5-3	once	TRBJ2-3	TRBD2	TGTGCCAGAAGCTTTTCTGGCGGGGGGAGCACAGATACGCAGTATTTT	CARSFSGGGSTDTQYF
15	TRBV9	-	TRBJ2-5	-	TGTGCCAGCAGCGTAACCCAGACTAGTATGGAGACCCAGTACTTC	CASSVTQTSMETQYF
17	TRBV28	-	TRBJ1-2	TRBD1	TGTGCCAGCAGTTCGGGGTCCGGACAGGGGGCGCGATATGGCTACACCTTC	CASSSGSGQGARYGYTF
13	TRBV30	-	TRBJ2-3	-	TGTGCCTGGAGTCTAGGGGTCCAGGGTACGCAGTATTTT	CAWSLGVQGTQYF
16	TRBV7-2	-	TRBJ2-7	-	TGTGCCAGCAGCTTTCACAGTCCAGGGGTTGGAAACGAGCAGTACTTC	CASSFHSPGVGNEQYF
13	TRBV12-3/TRBV12-4	-	TRBJ1-5	-	TGTGCCAGCAGTACAGGTAACAATCAGCCCCAGCATTTT	CASSTGNNQPQHF
14	TRBV9	-	TRBJ2-7	-	TGTGCCAGCAGCGTCCGTCCAGGGGTGTACGAGCAGTACTTC	CASSVRPGVYEQYF
13	TRBV10-3	-	TRBJ2-2	-	TGTGCCATCGGCGGGACCCCCTCCGGGGAGCTGTTTTTT	CAIGGTPSGELFF
15	TRBV6-5	once	TRBJ2-2	TRBD2	TGTGCCAGCATAGGGAGGACTAGGTCCTCCGGGGAGCTGTTTTTT	CASIGRTRSSGELFF
15	TRBV5-5	few	TRBJ2-1	TRBD2	TGTGCCAGCAGCTTGGAGGGGACTAGCTTCAATGAGCAGTTCTTC	CASSLEGTSFNEQFF
17	TRBV4-1	-	TRBJ2-2	-	TGCGCCAGCAGCCAAGGCGCAGGGAAGTTGGACACCGGGGAGCTGTTTTTT	CASSQGAGKLDTGELFF
12	TRBV11-3	-	TRBJ2-7	-	TGTGCCAGCAGCTTAGACGTTTCCGAGCAGTACTTC	CASSLDVSEQYF
12	TRBV3-1/TRBV3-2	-	TRBJ1-2	-	TGTGCCAGCAGCCCTGGAAGGGGTGGCTACACCTTC	CASSPGRGGYTF
13	TRBV3-1/TRBV3-2	-	TRBJ2-5	-	TGTGCCAGCACCCTCGGGGGGCGAGAGACCCAGTACTTC	CASTLGGRETQYF
15	TRBV11-3	-	TRBJ2-1	TRBD2	TGTGCCAGCAGCCTAAGCGGGGGGGGCGAGAATGAGCAGTTCTTC	CASSLSGGGENEQFF
15	TRBV7-2	-	TRBJ2-7	TRBD1	TGTGCCAGCAGCACCCGACAGGGGACCACCTACGAGCAGTACTTC	CASSTRQGTTYEQYF
11	TRBV27	-	TRBJ2-4	TRBD1	TGTGCCAGCAGTTTGACAGGGGTGATGTACTTC	CASSLTGVMYF
14	TRBV30	-	TRBJ2-7	TRBD2	TGTGCCTGGAGTAAGGGACTAGCGCCCTACGAGCAGTACTTC	CAWSKGLAPYEQYF
13	TRBV7-9	-	TRBJ1-1	-	TGTGCCAGCAGCTTTCCAGAGAACACTGAAGCTTTCTTT	CASSFPENTEAFF
14	TRBV7-9	-	TRBJ1-1	TRBD1	TGTGCCAGCAGCTGGGAGGGGACAGGAGCTGAAGCTTTCTTT	CASSWEGTGAEAFF
14	TRBV6-5	-	TRBJ1-1	TRBD1	TGTGCCAGCAGGACGGACAGGGGGCATGTTGAAGCTTTCTTT	CASRTDRGHVEAFF
14	TRBV5-4	-	TRBJ1-4	-	TGTGCCAGCAGCTTGGACAGGGCAGGCGGAAAACTGTTTTTT	CASSLDRAGGKLFF
13	TRBV7-9	-	TRBJ1-2	-	TGTGCCAGCAGATCGATCAGGGGTTGGGGCTACACCTTC	CASRSIRGWGYTF